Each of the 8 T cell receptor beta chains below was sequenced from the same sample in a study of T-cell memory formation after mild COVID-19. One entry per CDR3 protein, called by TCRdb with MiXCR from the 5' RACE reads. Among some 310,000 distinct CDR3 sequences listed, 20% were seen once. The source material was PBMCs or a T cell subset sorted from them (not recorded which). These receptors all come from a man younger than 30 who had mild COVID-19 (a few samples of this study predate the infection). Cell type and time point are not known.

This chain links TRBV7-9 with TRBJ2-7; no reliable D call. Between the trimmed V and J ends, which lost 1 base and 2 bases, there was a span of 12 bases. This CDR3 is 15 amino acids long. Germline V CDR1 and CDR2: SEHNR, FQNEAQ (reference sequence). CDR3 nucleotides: TGTGCCAGCAGCTTAGTAGGCAGCCTCGCCTACGAGCAGTACTTC. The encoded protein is CASSLVGSLAYEQYF.

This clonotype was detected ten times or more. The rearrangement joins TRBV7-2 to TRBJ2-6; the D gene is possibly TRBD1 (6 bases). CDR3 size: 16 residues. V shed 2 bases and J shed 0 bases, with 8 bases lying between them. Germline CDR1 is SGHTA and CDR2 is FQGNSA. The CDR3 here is CASSLQGPSGANVLTF. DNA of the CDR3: TGTGCCAGCAGCTTACAGGGGCCCTCTGGGGCCAACGTCCTGACTTTC.

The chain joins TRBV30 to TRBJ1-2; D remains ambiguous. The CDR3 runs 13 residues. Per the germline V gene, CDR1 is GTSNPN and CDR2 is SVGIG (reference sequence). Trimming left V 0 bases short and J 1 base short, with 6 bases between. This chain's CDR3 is CAWSVGLNYGYTF. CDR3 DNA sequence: TGTGCCTGGAGTGTAGGGCTTAACTATGGCTACACCTTC.

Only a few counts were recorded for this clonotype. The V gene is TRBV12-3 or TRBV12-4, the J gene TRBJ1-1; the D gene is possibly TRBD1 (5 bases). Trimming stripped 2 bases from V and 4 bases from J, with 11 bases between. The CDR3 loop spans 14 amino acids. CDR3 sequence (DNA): TGTGCCAGCAGTTTATGGGCGGGGACCACTGAAGCTTTCTTT. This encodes CASSLWAGTTEAFF.

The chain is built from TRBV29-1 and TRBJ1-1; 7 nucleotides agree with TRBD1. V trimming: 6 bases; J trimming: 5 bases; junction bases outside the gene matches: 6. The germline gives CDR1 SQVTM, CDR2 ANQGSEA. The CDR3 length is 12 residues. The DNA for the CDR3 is TGCAGCGTCCCCGCCAGGGGGACTGAAGCTTTCTTT. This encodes CSVPARGTEAFF.

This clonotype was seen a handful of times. This chain's CDR3 is CASGTRRGGYEQYF. The DNA of the CDR3 is TGCGCCAGCGGCACGCGGCGAGGCGGCTACGAGCAGTACTTC. This rearrangement joins TRBV5-1 to TRBJ2-7; D ambiguous. The CDR3 totals 14 residues. The V and J ends lost 7 bases and 3 bases respectively, with 17 bases between them. Germline V CDR1 and CDR2: SGHRS, YFSETQ.

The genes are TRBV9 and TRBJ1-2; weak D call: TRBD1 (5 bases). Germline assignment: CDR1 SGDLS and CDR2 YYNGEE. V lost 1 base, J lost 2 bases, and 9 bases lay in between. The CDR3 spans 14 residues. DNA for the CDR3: TGTGCCAGCAGCGTACAGGGTGGGAACTATGGCTACACCTTC. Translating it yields CASSVQGGNYGYTF.

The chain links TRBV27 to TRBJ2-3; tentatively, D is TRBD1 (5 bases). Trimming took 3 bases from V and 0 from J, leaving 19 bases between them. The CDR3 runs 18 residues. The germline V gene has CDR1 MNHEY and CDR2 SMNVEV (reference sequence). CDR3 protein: CASSLLGPQGPSTDTQYF. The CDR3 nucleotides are TGTGCCAGCAGTTTGCTGGGCCCGCAGGGCCCTAGCACAGATACGCAGTATTTT.